Listed below are T cell receptor beta chains from one sample, sequenced in a study of cytomegalovirus exposure and HLA in healthy donors. Profiling relied on immunoSEQ multiplex PCR, and the TCRdb table lists in-frame clones only, not all of them. The sample includes 60,000 to 90,000 clones, about two thirds of them seen just once. Sequenced sample: PBMCs. All receptors come from a woman aged 45-59 years in good health and CMV-seropositive. Both conserved end residues are part of each CDR3. D genes are given only for firm matches. Size is stated for part of the rows, as once, few or many counts, or as a class when the clone is expanded.

V gene	D gene	clone size	J gene	CDR3 length	CDR3 protein	CDR3 DNA
TRBV7-8	TRBD2	NA	TRBJ2-7	15	CASRLAGGSSYEQYF	TGTGCCAGCAGGTTAGCGGGGGGTTCCTCCTACGAGCAGTACTTC
TRBV4-1	TRBD1	NA	TRBJ1-1	19	CASSQERGGQGDRNTEAFF	TGCGCCAGCAGCCAAGAAAGGGGAGGACAGGGGGATCGTAATACTGAAGCTTTCTTT
TRBV4-3	TRBD1	few	TRBJ1-2	14	CASSRGQGDYGYTF	TGCGCCAGCAGCCGTGGACAGGGGGACTATGGCTACACCTTC
TRBV28	NA	NA	TRBJ1-6	15	CASRSTPHYNSPLHF	TGTGCCAGCAGATCGACACCACACTATAATTCACCCCTCCACTTT
TRBV28	TRBD2	NA	TRBJ2-7	15	CASNPLAGRTYEQYF	TGTGCCAGCAATCCACTAGCGGGCAGAACCTACGAGCAGTACTTC
TRBV7-9	NA	NA	TRBJ1-2	11	CASSFAGGYTF	TGTGCCAGCAGCTTTGCGGGGGGCTACACCTTC
TRBV9	TRBD1	NA	TRBJ2-5	16	CASSLMDRASQETQYF	TGTGCCAGCAGCCTAATGGACAGGGCATCCCAAGAGACCCAGTACTTC
TRBV6-6	TRBD2	NA	TRBJ2-3	15	CASGPGGRDTDTQYF	TGTGCCAGCGGACCGGGGGGGCGGGACACAGATACGCAGTATTTT
TRBV4-3	NA	NA	TRBJ1-3	16	CASSQDVWSSGNTIYF	TGCGCCAGCAGCCAAGATGTCTGGAGTTCTGGAAACACCATATATTTT
TRBV4-3	TRBD2	few	TRBJ2-5	14	CASSQDSGRETQYF	TGCGCCAGCAGCCAAGATAGCGGGAGAGAGACCCAGTACTTC
TRBV18	TRBD1	many	TRBJ1-3	17	CASSFGTGLDSGNTIYF	TGTGCCAGCTCATTCGGGACAGGGCTTGACTCTGGAAACACCATATATTTT
TRBV5-1	TRBD1	NA	TRBJ1-2	15	CASSLAPGTGDGYTF	TGCGCCAGCAGCTTAGCCCCGGGGACAGGGGATGGCTACACCTTC
TRBV5-1	TRBD1	NA	TRBJ1-6	14	CASSLAQGGSPLHF	TGCGCCAGCAGCTTGGCCCAGGGGGGTTCACCCCTCCACTTT
TRBV4-3	NA	NA	TRBJ2-7	15	CASSQGQGDFYEQYF	TGCGCCAGCAGCCAGGGTCAGGGTGATTTCTACGAGCAGTACTTC
TRBV4-3	NA	NA	TRBJ2-1	13	CASSQDRGLEQFF	TGCGCCAGCAGCCAAGATAGGGGTTTGGAGCAGTTCTTC
TRBV28	NA	NA	TRBJ1-6	15	CASSSYGEKNSPLHF	TGTGCCAGCAGTTCGTACGGGGAGAAGAATTCACCCCTCCACTTT
TRBV5-4	TRBD2	once	TRBJ2-1	14	CASSLATGRGEQFF	TGTGCCAGCAGCTTGGCAACCGGGAGGGGTGAGCAGTTCTTC
TRBV28	TRBD2	NA	TRBJ2-7	16	CASRSLLAGVPYEQYF	TGTGCCAGCAGGTCCCTTCTAGCGGGAGTTCCCTACGAGCAGTACTTC
TRBV18	NA	NA	TRBJ1-5	15	CASSPPGGGNQPQHF	TGTGCCAGCTCACCACCGGGAGGCGGGAATCAGCCCCAGCATTTT
TRBV11-2	TRBD1	NA	TRBJ2-3	15	CASSLVGTVGDTQYF	TGTGCCAGCAGCTTAGTCGGGACAGTGGGAGATACGCAGTATTTT
TRBV7-2	TRBD1	NA	TRBJ1-2	16	CASSLGDRGTNYGYTF	TGTGCCAGCAGCTTAGGGGACAGGGGAACGAACTATGGCTACACCTTC
TRBV2	TRBD2	once	TRBJ2-7	15	CASSENTSGAYEQYF	TGTGCCAGCAGTGAGAATACTAGCGGGGCCTACGAGCAGTACTTC
TRBV28	TRBD1	once	TRBJ2-7	14	CASSSSGGAYEQYF	TGTGCCAGCAGTTCATCAGGGGGCGCGTACGAGCAGTACTTC
TRBV11-3	NA	once	TRBJ2-3	12	CASSPQGDTQYF	TGTGCCAGCAGCCCCCAGGGAGATACGCAGTATTTT
TRBV5-4	TRBD2	NA	TRBJ2-1	16	CASSLTSGGSYNEQFF	TGTGCCAGCAGCTTGACAAGCGGGGGGTCCTACAATGAGCAGTTCTTC
TRBV5-1	TRBD1	NA	TRBJ2-3	15	CASSLGQGAWDTQYF	TGCGCCAGCAGCTTGGGACAGGGGGCTTGGGATACGCAGTATTTT
TRBV9	NA	NA	TRBJ2-7	15	CASSAGLDLSYEQYF	TGTGCCAGCAGCGCGGGACTTGACCTCTCCTACGAGCAGTACTTC
TRBV11-1	NA	few	TRBJ2-7	14	CASSQGSQDYEQYF	TGTGCCAGCAGCCAAGGATCCCAGGACTACGAGCAGTACTTC
TRBV7-3	NA	NA	TRBJ2-7	15	CASSLSEGARYEQYF	TGTGCCAGCAGCTTATCGGAGGGGGCTAGATACGAGCAGTACTTC
TRBV6-5	NA	few	TRBJ2-7	15	CASSTGRAGSYEQYF	TGTGCCAGCAGTACTGGACGGGCGGGCTCCTACGAGCAGTACTTC
TRBV5-4	TRBD1	NA	TRBJ2-5	17	CASSLALGQGGSETQYF	TGTGCCAGCAGCTTGGCCCTCGGACAGGGTGGGTCAGAGACCCAGTACTTC
TRBV6-5	NA	few	TRBJ2-6	14	CASTPGSGANVLTF	TGTGCCAGCACCCCAGGGTCTGGGGCCAACGTCCTGACTTTC
TRBV5-5	TRBD1	NA	TRBJ2-7	14	CASSLDRGRSEQYF	TGTGCCAGCAGCTTGGACAGGGGGCGGTCCGAGCAGTACTTC
TRBV6-6	TRBD1	NA	TRBJ2-3	14	CASSSYDWDRQQYF	TGTGCCAGCAGTTCCTACGACTGGGACAGACAGCAGTATTTT